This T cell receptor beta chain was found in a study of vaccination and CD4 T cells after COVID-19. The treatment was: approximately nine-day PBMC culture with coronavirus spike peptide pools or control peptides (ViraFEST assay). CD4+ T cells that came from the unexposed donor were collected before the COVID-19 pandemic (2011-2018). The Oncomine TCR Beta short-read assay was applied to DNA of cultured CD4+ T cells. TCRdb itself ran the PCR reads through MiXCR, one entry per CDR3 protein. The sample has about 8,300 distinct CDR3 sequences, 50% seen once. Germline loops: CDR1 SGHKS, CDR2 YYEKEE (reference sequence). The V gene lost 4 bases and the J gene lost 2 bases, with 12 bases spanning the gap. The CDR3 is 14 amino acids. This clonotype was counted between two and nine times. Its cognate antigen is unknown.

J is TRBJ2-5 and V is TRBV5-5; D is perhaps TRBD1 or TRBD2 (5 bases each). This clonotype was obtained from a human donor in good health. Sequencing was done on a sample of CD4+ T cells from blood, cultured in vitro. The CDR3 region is CASSQGRPQETQYF. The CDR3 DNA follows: TGTGCCAGCAGCCAGGGACGGCCTCAAGAGACCCAGTACTTC.